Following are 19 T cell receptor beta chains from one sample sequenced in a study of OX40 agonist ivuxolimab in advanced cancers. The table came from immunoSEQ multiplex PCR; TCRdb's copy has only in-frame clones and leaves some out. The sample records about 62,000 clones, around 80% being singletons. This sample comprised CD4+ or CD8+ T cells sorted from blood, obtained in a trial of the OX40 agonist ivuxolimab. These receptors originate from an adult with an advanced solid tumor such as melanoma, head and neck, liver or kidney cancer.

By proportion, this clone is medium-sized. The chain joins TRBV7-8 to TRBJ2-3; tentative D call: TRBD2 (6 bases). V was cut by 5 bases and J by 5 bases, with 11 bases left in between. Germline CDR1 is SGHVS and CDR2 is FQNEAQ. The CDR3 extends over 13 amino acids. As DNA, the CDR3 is TGTGCCAGCAGCCCCCCGCGGGAAGATACGCAGTATTTT. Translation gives CASSPPREDTQYF.

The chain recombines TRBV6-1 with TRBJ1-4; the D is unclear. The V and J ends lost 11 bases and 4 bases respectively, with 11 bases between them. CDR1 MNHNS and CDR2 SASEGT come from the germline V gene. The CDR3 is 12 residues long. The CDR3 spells CAARPNNEKLFF. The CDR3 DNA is TGTGCCGCTAGGCCGAATAATGAAAAACTGTTTTTT.

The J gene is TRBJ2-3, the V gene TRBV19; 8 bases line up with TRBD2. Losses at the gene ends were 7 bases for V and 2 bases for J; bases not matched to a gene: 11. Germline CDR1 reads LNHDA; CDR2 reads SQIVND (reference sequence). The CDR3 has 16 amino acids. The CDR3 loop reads CASTPTASGFTDTQYF. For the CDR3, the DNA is TGTGCCAGTACCCCAACGGCTAGCGGGTTCACAGATACGCAGTATTTT.

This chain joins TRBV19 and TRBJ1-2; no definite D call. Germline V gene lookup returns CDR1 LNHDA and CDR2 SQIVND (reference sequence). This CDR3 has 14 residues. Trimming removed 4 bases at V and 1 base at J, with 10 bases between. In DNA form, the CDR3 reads TGTGCCAGTAGTAACGGAGCGTTTAACTATGGCTACACCTTC. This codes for CASSNGAFNYGYTF.

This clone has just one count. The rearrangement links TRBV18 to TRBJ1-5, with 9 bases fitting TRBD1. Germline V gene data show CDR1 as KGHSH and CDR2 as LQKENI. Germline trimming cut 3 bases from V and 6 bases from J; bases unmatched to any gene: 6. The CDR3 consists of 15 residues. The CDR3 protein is CASSPTPDRGQPQHF. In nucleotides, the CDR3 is TGTGCCAGCTCACCGACGCCGGACAGGGGTCAGCCCCAGCATTTT.

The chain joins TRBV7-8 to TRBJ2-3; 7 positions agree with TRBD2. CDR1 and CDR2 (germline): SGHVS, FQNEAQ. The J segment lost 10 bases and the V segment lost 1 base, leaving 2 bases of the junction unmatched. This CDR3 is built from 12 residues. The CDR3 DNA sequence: TGTGCCAGCAGCTTAGTTCTAGCGGCGCAGTATTTT. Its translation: CASSLVLAAQYF.

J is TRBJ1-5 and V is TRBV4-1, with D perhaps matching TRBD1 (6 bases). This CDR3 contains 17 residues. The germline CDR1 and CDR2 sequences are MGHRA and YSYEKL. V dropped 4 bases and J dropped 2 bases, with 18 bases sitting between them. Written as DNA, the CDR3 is TGCGCCAGCAGCCCATTCGCGGGGGGCGTAGGCAATCAGCCCCAGCATTTT. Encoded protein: CASSPFAGGVGNQPQHF.

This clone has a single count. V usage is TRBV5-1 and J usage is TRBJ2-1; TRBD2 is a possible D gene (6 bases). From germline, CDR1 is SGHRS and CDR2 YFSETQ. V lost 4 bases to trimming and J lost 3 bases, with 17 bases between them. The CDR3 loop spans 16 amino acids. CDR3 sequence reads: CASSPDGGAVYNEQFF. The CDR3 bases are TGCGCCAGCAGCCCGGACGGGGGTGCGGTCTACAATGAGCAGTTCTTC. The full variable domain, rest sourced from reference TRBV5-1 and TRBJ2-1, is KAGVTQTPRYLIKTRGQQVTLSCSPISGHRSVSWYQQTPGQGLQFLFEYFSETQRNKGNFPGRFSGRQFSNSRSEMNVSTLELGDSALYLCASSPDGGAVYNEQFFGPGTRLTVL.

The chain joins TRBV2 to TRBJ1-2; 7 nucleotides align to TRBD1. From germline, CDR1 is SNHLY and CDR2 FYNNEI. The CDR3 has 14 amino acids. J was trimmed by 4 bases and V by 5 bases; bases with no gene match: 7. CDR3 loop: CASSLAEGAYGYTF. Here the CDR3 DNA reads TGTGCCAGCAGTCTAGCAGAGGGGGCCTATGGCTACACCTTC.

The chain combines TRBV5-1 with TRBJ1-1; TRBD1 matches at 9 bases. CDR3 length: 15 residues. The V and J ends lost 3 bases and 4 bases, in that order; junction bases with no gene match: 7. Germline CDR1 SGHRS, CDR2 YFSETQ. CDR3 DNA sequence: TGCGCCAGCAGCTGGGGGGACAGGGACGGCACTGAAGCTTTCTTT. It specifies CASSWGDRDGTEAFF. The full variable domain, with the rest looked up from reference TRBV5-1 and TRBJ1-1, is KAGVTQTPRYLIKTRGQQVTLSCSPISGHRSVSWYQQTPGQGLQFLFEYFSETQRNKGNFPGRFSGRQFSNSRSEMNVSTLELGDSALYLCASSWGDRDGTEAFFGQGTRLTVV.

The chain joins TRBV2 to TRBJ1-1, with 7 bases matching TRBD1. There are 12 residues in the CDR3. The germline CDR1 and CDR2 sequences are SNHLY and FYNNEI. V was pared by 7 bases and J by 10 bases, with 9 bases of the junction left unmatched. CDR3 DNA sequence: TGTGCCAGCATCCGGGACAGTACAAGAGCTTTCTTT. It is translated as CASIRDSTRAFF.

The CDR3: CASSPRGDSYNEQFF. DNA of the CDR3: TGTGCCAGCAGCCCACGAGGGGACTCCTACAATGAGCAGTTCTTC. This rearrangement joins TRBV5-4 to TRBJ2-1, with D possibly called TRBD1 or TRBD2 (5 bases each). The germline V gene has CDR1 SGHNT and CDR2 YYREEE (reference sequence). CDR3 length: 15 residues. Trimming removed 4 bases at V and 0 bases at J, with 11 bases between. Drawing the rest from reference TRBV5-4 and TRBJ2-1, the complete variable domain is ETGVTQSPTHLIKTRGQQVTLRCSSQSGHNTVSWYQQALGQGPQFIFQYYREEENGRGNFPPRFSGLQFPNYSSELNVNALELDDSALYLCASSPRGDSYNEQFFGPGTRLTVL.

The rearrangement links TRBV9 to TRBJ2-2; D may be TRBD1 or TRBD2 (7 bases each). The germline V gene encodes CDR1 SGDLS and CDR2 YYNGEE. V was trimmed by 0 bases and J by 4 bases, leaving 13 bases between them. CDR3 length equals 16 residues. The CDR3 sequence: CASSVGQGGGTGELFF. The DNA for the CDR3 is TGTGCCAGCAGCGTAGGACAGGGAGGGGGCACCGGGGAGCTGTTTTTT.

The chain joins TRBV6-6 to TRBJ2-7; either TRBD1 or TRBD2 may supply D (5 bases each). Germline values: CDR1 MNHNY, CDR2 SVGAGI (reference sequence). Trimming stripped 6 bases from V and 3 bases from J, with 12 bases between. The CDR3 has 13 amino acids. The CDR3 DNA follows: TGTGCCAGCAGCCGGGGACCCAACTACGAGCAGTACTTC. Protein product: CASSRGPNYEQYF.

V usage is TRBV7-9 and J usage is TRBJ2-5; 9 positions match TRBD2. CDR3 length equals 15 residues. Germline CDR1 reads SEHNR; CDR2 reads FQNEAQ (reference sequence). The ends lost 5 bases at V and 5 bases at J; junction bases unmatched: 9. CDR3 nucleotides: TGTGCCAGCAGCCCGGGGACTAGCCGTGGGGAGACCCAGTACTTC. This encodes CASSPGTSRGETQYF.

The CDR3 bases are TGTGCCAGCAGCTCGCGGACAGGGGGTTCACCCCTCCACTTT. Translating gives CASSSRTGGSPLHF. The rearrangement joins TRBV13 to TRBJ1-6; 10 bases match TRBD1. The CDR3 has 14 amino acids. The germline gives CDR1 PRHDT, CDR2 FYEKMQ (reference sequence). V lost 4 bases, J lost 9 bases, and 3 bases stayed unmatched. Full variable domain (rest looked up from reference TRBV13 and TRBJ1-6): AAGVIQSPRHLIKEKRETATLKCYPIPRHDTVYWYQQGPGQDPQFLISFYEKMQSDKGSIPDRFSAQQFSDYHSELNMSSLELGDSALYFCASSSRTGGSPLHFGNGTRLTVT.

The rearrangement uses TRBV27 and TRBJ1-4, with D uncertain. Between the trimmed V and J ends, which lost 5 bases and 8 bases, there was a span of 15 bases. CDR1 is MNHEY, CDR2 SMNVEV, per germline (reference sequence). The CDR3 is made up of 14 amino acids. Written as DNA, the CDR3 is TGTGCCAGCAGTGAACGGGGTCCGCGCGAAAAACTGTTTTTT. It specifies CASSERGPREKLFF.

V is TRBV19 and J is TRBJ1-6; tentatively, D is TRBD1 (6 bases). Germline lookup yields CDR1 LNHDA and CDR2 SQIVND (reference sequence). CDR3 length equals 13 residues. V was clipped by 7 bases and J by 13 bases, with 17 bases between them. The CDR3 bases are TGTGCCAGTACGTACAGGGTAGGGACGCCCCTCCACTTT. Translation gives CASTYRVGTPLHF.

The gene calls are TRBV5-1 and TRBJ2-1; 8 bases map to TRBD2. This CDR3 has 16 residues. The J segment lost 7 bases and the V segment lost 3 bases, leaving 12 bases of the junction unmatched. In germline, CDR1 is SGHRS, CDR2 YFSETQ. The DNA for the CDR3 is TGCGCCAGCAGCTATGACCCTTACGGGGGGGGGAATGAGCAGTTCTTC. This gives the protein CASSYDPYGGGNEQFF.